Below are 15 T cell receptor beta chains sequenced from a single sample in a study of OX40 agonist ivuxolimab in advanced cancers. Measured with immunoSEQ multiplex PCR; TCRdb has only the in-frame clones, and not every one. This sample has 110,000 or so clones, with around 93% found just once. Sequencing was performed on CD4+ or CD8+ T cells sorted from blood, taken in a trial of the OX40 agonist ivuxolimab. The source of these receptors is an adult with an advanced solid tumor such as melanoma, head and neck, liver or kidney cancer.

The chain employs TRBV15 and TRBJ1-1; D unresolved. This CDR3 spans 10 amino acids. Germline V gene sequence: CDR1 LNHNV, CDR2 YYDKDF (reference sequence). V was cut by 8 bases and J by 10 bases, with 11 bases left in between. In DNA form, the CDR3 reads TGTGCCACCGTATGGGAGGGAGCTTTCTTT. Translated: CATVWEGAFF.

This chain links TRBV19 with TRBJ1-3; D possibly corresponds to TRBD1 (6 bases). The germline CDR1 and CDR2 sequences are LNHDA and SQIVND (reference sequence). Trimming left V 6 bases short and J 4 bases short, with 19 bases between. This CDR3 has 16 residues. Here the CDR3 reads CASRSSATDRGNTIYF. The DNA of the CDR3 is TGTGCCAGTAGGTCATCGGCCACCGACAGGGGAAACACCATATATTTT. Full variable domain (rest looked up from reference TRBV19 and TRBJ1-3): DGGITQSPKYLFRKEGQNVTLSCEQNLNHDAMYWYRQDPGQGLRLIYYSQIVNDFQKGDIAEGYSVSREKKESFPLTVTSAQKNPTAFYLCASRSSATDRGNTIYFGEGSWLTVV.

The chain carries TRBV5-5 and TRBJ2-7; tentatively, D is TRBD2 (5 bases). Germline V CDR1 and CDR2: SGHKS, YYEKEE (reference sequence). CDR3 length equals 15 residues. The V gene lost 0 bases and the J gene lost 0 bases, with 10 bases spanning the gap. CDR3 bases: TGTGCCAGCAGCTTGGAGGAGGTCGTCTCCTACGAGCAGTACTTC. Translating gives CASSLEEVVSYEQYF.

This chain uses TRBV27 with TRBJ1-1; tentative D call: TRBD1 (5 bases). CDR1 and CDR2 (germline): MNHEY, SMNVEV (reference sequence). The V end lost 2 bases, the J end lost 7 bases, and 11 bases lay between the germline ends. The CDR3 loop spans 13 amino acids. The CDR3 region is CASSLRGGDEAFF. For the CDR3, the DNA is TGTGCCAGCAGTTTACGGGGCGGGGATGAAGCTTTCTTT.

In this sample, this clone turned up once. This sequence joins TRBV28 and TRBJ1-5; TRBD1 matches at 8 bases. Germline V gives CDR1 MDHEN, CDR2 SYDVKM. The CDR3 contains 14 residues. The CDR3 reads CATFQGAGSQPQHF. The CDR3 bases are TGTGCAACCTTCCAGGGGGCAGGTAGTCAGCCCCAGCATTTT.

The chain is built from TRBV5-6 and TRBJ2-3, with D possibly TRBD1 on 5 matching bases. V lost 0 bases, J lost 1 base, and 9 bases lay in between. The CDR3 length is 15 residues. Germline lookup yields CDR1 SGHDT and CDR2 YYEEEE. CDR3 DNA: TGTGCCAGCAGCTTGGGCAGGGCTGGCACAGATACGCAGTATTTT. Its protein product is CASSLGRAGTDTQYF.

The table lists this clone with a few counts. The chain employs TRBV19 and TRBJ1-2; D may be TRBD1 (6 bases). The CDR3 extends over 13 amino acids. V was clipped by 5 bases and J by 7 bases, with 14 bases between them. CDR1 is LNHDA and CDR2 is SQIVND in the germline V gene (reference sequence). As DNA, the CDR3 is TGTGCCAGTAGTGTCATACAGGGAGGTGGCTACACCTTC. Translation: CASSVIQGGGYTF.

V and J are TRBV9 and TRBJ2-3; 7 nucleotides agree with TRBD1. This CDR3 is 13 amino acids long. With 6 bases clipped from V and 2 bases from J, the junction kept 3 bases outside the gene matches. Germline CDR1 is SGDLS and CDR2 is YYNGEE. This CDR3 reads CASMGQSTDTQYF. The CDR3 nucleotides are TGTGCCAGCATGGGACAGTCCACAGATACGCAGTATTTT. The variable domain in full, with the rest retrieved from reference TRBV9 and TRBJ2-3, is DSGVTQTPKHLITATGQRVTLRCSPRSGDLSVYWYQQSLDQGLQFLIQYYNGEERAKGNILERFSAQQFPDLHSELNLSSLELGDSALYFCASMGQSTDTQYFGPGTRLTVL.

V gene TRBV6-4 combines with J gene TRBJ1-1; 11 positions agree with TRBD1. Per germline, CDR1 MRHNA and CDR2 SNTAGT. This CDR3 region has 15 residues. The trim removed 7 bases at V and 5 bases at J, leaving 9 bases unmatched. CDR3 nucleotides: TGTGCCAGCACCCCGGACAGGGGGCGACAGACTGAAGCTTTCTTT. It codes for CASTPDRGRQTEAFF.

V is TRBV6-6 and J is TRBJ2-5, with TRBD2 as a possible D gene (6 bases). V shed 2 bases and J shed 0 bases, with 7 bases lying between them. The length of the CDR3 is 14 residues. In germline, CDR1 is MNHNY, CDR2 SVGAGI (reference sequence). The CDR3 region is CASSYRDYQETQYF. The CDR3 DNA is TGTGCCAGCAGTTACCGGGACTACCAAGAGACCCAGTACTTC.

J is TRBJ2-3 and V is TRBV5-5; D unclear. Germline lookup yields CDR1 SGHKS and CDR2 YYEKEE (reference sequence). CDR3 size: 14 residues. Trimming removed 1 base from V and 4 bases from J, with 10 bases in between. The CDR3: CASSLSRRSDTQYF. The CDR3 coding sequence is TGTGCCAGCAGCTTGTCGCGGCGGTCAGATACGCAGTATTTT.

The table lists this clone with a count of one. The chain carries TRBV15 and TRBJ2-5, with no clear D. Near its end, the DNA agrees better with TRBJ2-7, so the J call may be wrong. CDR1 LNHNV and CDR2 YYDKDF come from the germline V gene (reference sequence). CDR3 length: 12 amino acids. The CDR3 bases are TGTGCCACCAGCAGAGGCACCGGCGAGCAGTACTTC. Its translation: CATSRGTGEQYF.

The chain combines TRBV5-1 with TRBJ2-7, with D uncertain. Germline CDR1 is SGHRS and CDR2 is YFSETQ. CDR3 length: 14 amino acids. V was cut by 0 bases and J by 3 bases, with 10 bases left in between. The CDR3 here is CASSLGPELYEQYF. In DNA form, the CDR3 reads TGCGCCAGCAGCTTGGGACCGGAGCTCTACGAGCAGTACTTC.

This clone was recorded a few times. The rearrangement uses TRBV19 and TRBJ1-1, with 7 nucleotides matching TRBD1. Germline values: CDR1 LNHDA, CDR2 SQIVND (reference sequence). Trimming at V came to 3 bases and at J to 4 bases, leaving 2 bases not matched to a gene. The length of the CDR3 is 13 residues. The CDR3 DNA follows: TGTGCCAGTAGTATTACAGGGGCCACTGAAGCTTTCTTT. It specifies CASSITGATEAFF.

The V call is TRBV18, the J call TRBJ2-6; D may match TRBD1 or TRBD2 (6 bases each). Germline CDR1 and CDR2: KGHSH and LQKENI. This CDR3 region has 16 residues. Trimming cost V 6 bases and J 1 base, with 13 bases left between them. The CDR3 nucleotides are TGTGCCAGCTCCCCGACTAGGGGGTCTGGGGCCAACGTCCTGACTTTC. Encoded protein: CASSPTRGSGANVLTF.